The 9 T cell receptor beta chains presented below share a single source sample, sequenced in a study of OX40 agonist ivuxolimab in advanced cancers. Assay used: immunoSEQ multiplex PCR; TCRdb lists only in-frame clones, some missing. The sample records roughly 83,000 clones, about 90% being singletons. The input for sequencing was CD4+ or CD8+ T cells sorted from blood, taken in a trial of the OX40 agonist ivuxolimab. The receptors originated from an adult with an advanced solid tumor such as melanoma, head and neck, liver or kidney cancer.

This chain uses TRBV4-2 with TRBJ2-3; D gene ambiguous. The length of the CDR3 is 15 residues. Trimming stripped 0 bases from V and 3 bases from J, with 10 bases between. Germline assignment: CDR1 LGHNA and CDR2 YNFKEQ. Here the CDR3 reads CASSQDRALTDTQYF. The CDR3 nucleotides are TGTGCCAGCAGCCAAGATAGGGCTTTAACAGATACGCAGTATTTT.

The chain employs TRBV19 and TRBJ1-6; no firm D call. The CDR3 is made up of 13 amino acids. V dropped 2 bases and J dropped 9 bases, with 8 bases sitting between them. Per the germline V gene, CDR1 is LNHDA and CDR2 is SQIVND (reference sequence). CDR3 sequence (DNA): TGTGCCAGTAGTATACCGAGGATTTCACCCCTCCACTTT. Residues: CASSIPRISPLHF.

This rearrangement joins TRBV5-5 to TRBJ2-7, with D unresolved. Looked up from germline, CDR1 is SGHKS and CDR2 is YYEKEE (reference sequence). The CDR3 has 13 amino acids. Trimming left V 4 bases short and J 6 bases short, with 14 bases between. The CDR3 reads CASSLKAWGEQYF. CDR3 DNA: TGTGCCAGCAGCCTTAAGGCCTGGGGCGAGCAGTACTTC.

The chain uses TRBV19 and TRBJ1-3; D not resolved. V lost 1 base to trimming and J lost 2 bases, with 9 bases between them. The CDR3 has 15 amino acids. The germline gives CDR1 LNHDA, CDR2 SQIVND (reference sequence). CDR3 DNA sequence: TGTGCCAGTAGTATAGCTAGGCGAACTGGAAACACCATATATTTT. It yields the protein CASSIARRTGNTIYF.

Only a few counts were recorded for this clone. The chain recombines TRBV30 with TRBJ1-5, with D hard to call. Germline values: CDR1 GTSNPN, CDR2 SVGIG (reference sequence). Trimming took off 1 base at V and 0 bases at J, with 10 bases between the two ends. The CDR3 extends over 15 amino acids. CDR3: CAWSDGEHSNQPQHF. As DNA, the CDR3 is TGTGCCTGGAGTGACGGGGAACATAGCAATCAGCCCCAGCATTTT.

The CDR3 DNA follows: TGTGCCAGCAGCTTAGAGGGACGGTTAAATCAGCCCCAGCATTTT. Protein sequence: CASSLEGRLNQPQHF. The chain couples TRBV7-9 to TRBJ1-5, with D tentatively TRBD1 (5 bases). Between the trimmed V and J ends, which lost 1 base and 4 bases, there was a span of 11 bases. The CDR3 has 15 residues. In germline, CDR1 is SEHNR, CDR2 FQNEAQ (reference sequence). Looking up the rest from reference TRBV7-9 and TRBJ1-5 gives the full variable domain: DTGVSQNPRHKITKRGQNVTFRCDPISEHNRLYWYRQTLGQGPEFLTYFQNEAQLEKSRLLSDRFSAERPKGSFSTLEIQRTEQGDSAMYLCASSLEGRLNQPQHFGDGTRLSIL.

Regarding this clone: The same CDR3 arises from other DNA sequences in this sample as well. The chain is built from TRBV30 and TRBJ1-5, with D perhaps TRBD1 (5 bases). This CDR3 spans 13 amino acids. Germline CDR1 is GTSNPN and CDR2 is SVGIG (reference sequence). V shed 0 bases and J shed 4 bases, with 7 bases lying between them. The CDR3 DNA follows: TGTGCCTGGAGTGTAGAGGGGAATCAGCCCCAGCATTTT. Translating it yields CAWSVEGNQPQHF.

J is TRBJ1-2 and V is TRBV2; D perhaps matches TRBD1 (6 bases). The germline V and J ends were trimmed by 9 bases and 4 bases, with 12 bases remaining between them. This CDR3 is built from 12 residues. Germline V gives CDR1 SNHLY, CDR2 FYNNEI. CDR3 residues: CASPPGAYGYTF. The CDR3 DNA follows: TGTGCCAGTCCCCCGGGGGCCTATGGCTACACCTTC.

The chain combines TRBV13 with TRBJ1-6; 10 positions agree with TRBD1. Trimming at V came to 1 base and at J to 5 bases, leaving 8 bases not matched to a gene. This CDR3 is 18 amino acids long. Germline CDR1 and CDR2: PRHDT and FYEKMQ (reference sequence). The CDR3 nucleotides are TGTGCCAGCAGCTTAGCCAAAACAGGGACAGGGGATAATTCACCCCTCCACTTT. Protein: CASSLAKTGTGDNSPLHF.